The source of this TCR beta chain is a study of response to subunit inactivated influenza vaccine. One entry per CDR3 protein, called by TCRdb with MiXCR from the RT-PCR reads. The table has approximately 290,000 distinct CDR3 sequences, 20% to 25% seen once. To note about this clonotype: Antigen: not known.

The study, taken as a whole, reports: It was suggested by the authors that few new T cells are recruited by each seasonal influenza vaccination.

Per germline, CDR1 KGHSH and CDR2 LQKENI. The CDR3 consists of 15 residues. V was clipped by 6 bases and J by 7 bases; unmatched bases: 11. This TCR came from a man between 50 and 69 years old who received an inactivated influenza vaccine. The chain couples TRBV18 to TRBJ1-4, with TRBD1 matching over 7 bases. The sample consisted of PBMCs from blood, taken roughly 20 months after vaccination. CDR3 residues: CASSQRSTGTEKLFF. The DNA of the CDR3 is TGTGCCAGCTCCCAGAGGTCGACAGGGACTGAAAAACTGTTTTTT. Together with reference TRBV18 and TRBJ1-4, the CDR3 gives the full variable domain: NAGVMQNPRHLVRRRGQEARLRCSPMKGHSHVYWYRQLPEEGLKFMVYLQKENIIDESGMPKERFSAEFPKEGPSILRIQQVVRGDSAAYFCASSQRSTGTEKLFFGSGTQLSVL.